A selection of T cell receptor beta chains follows, all from one sample in a study of T cell changes during pregnancy in multiple sclerosis. Clones were sequenced by immunoSEQ multiplex PCR, and TCRdb holds only the in-frame ones, with some missing. The data hold 85,000 to 120,000 clones, with around 92% observed a single time. Here the sequenced sample was peripheral blood, taken after pregnancy. These receptors were obtained from a female donor with multiple sclerosis, enrolled in a pregnancy study. The CDR3 runs from the conserved cysteine through the conserved F or W. The order of the fields is D gene, V gene, J gene, clone size, CDR3 protein, CDR3 DNA. The D gene is left open where the match is weak. Only part of the rows carry a size: once, few, many, or a class if the clone is expanded.

>NA|TRBV10-1|TRBJ2-7|few
CASILPTWDLGYF
TGCGCCAGCATCCTCCCCACGTGGGACTTAGGGTACTTC
>NA|TRBV5-1|TRBJ2-3|NA
CASSLVGGAPDTQYF
TGCGCCAGCAGCTTGGTGGGGGGGGCACCAGATACGCAGTATTTT
>NA|TRBV13|TRBJ1-3|once
CASSPPFAGNTIYF
TGTGCCAGCAGCCCCCCGTTCGCTGGAAACACCATATATTTT
>TRBD1|TRBV7-3|TRBJ1-2|NA
CASSLTTGVGYTF
TGTGCCAGCAGCTTAACAACAGGGGTCGGCTACACCTTC
>NA|TRBV7-6|TRBJ1-3|once
CASSLGGDSGNTIYF
TGTGCCAGCAGCTTAGGGGGGGACTCTGGAAACACCATATATTTT
>NA|TRBV28|TRBJ2-3|NA
CAHSSSPSNTDTQYF
TGTGCCCACAGCAGTTCACCCAGTAACACAGATACGCAGTATTTT
>TRBD1|TRBV5-1|TRBJ2-3|NA
CASSLATGGYTDTQYF
TGCGCCAGCAGCTTGGCCACAGGGGGTTACACAGATACGCAGTATTTT
>NA|TRBV5-4|TRBJ2-3|NA
CASSLAMTDTQYF
TGTGCCAGCAGCTTGGCCATGACTGATACGCAGTATTTT
>NA|TRBV19|TRBJ2-5|NA
CASSIAGETQYF
TGTGCCAGTAGTATAGCCGGAGAGACCCAGTACTTC
>TRBD1|TRBV27|TRBJ2-2|NA
CASSSSGQGALGIPNTGELFF
TGTGCCAGCAGTTCGTCGGGACAGGGGGCGCTGGGGATTCCGAACACCGGGGAGCTGTTTTTT